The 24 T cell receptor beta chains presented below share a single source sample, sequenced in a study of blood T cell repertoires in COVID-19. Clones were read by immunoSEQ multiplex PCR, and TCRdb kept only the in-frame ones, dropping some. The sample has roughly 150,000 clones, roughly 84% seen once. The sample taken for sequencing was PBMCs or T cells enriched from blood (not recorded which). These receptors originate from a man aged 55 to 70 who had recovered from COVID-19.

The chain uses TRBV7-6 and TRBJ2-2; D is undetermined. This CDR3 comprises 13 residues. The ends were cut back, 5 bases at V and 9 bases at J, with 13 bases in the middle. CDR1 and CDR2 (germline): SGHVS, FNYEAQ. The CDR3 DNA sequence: TGTGCCAGCAGCAAAGAGGTGCTACGGGAGCTGTTTTTT. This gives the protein CASSKEVLRELFF.

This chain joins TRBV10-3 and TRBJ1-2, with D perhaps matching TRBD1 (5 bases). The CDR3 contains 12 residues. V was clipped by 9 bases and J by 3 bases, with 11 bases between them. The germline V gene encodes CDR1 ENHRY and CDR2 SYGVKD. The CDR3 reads CAIQGPDYGYTF. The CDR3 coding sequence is TGTGCCATTCAGGGCCCAGACTATGGCTACACCTTC.

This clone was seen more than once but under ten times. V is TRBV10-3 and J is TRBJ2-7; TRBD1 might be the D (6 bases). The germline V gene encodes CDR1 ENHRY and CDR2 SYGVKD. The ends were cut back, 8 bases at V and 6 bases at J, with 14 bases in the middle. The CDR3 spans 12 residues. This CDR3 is CAIGQGSREQYF. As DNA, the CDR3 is TGTGCCATCGGTCAGGGGTCACGCGAGCAGTACTTC.

In nucleotides, the CDR3 is TGCAGCGTCCGACCTTATCTTGACAGGGAACAGTTCTTC. This gives the protein CSVRPYLDREQFF. The chain uses TRBV29-1 and TRBJ2-1; TRBD1 agrees at 7 bases. The V gene's germline CDR1 is SQVTM and CDR2 ANQGSEA. V was clipped by 6 bases and J by 13 bases; unmatched bases: 15. This CDR3 region has 13 residues.

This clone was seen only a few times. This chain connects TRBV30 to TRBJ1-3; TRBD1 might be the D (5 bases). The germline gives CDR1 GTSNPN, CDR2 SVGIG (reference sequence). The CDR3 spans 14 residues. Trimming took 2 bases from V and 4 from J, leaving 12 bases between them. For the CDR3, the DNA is TGTGCCTGGAGTAAAGGGGCTGGAGGAAACACCATATATTTT. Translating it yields CAWSKGAGGNTIYF. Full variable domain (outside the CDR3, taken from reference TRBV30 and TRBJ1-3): SQTIHQWPATLVQPVGSPLSLECTVEGTSNPNLYWYRQAAGRGLQLLFYSVGIGQISSEVPQNLSASRPQDRQFILSSKKLLLSDSGFYLCAWSKGAGGNTIYFGEGSWLTVV.

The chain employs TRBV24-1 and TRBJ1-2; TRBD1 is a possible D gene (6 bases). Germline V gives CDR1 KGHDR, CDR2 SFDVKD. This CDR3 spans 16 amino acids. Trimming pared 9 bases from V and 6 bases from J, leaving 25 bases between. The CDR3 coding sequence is TGTGCCACCCCTCGGACAGTGTTCCTTGGAAAACATGGCTACACCTTC. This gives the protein CATPRTVFLGKHGYTF.

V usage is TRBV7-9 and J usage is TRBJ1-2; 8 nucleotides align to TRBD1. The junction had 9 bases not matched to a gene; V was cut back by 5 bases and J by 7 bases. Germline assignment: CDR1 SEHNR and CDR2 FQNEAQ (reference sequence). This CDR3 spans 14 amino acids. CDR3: CASSQDRGFSGYTF. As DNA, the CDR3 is TGTGCCAGCAGCCAAGACAGGGGCTTCAGTGGCTACACCTTC. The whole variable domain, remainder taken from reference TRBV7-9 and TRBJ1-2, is DTGVSQNPRHKITKRGQNVTFRCDPISEHNRLYWYRQTLGQGPEFLTYFQNEAQLEKSRLLSDRFSAERPKGSFSTLEIQRTEQGDSAMYLCASSQDRGFSGYTFGSGTRLTVV.

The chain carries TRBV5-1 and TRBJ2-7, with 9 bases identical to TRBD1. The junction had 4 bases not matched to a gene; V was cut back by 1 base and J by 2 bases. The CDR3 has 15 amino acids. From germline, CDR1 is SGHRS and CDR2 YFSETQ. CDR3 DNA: TGCGCCAGCAGCTTGACAGGACAGGGGCCCTACGAGCAGTACTTC. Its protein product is CASSLTGQGPYEQYF.

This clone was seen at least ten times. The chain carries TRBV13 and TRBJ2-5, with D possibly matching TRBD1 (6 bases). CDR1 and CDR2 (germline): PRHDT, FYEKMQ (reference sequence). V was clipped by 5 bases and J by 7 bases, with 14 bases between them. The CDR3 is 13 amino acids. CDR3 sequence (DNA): TGTGCCAGCAGCCAGACAGGTCGAGGGACCCAGTACTTC. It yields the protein CASSQTGRGTQYF.

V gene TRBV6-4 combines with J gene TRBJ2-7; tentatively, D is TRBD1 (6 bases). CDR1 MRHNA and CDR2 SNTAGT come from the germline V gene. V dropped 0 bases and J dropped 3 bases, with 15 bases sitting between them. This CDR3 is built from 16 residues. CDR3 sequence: CASSDSKQGHGYEQYF. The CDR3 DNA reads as TGTGCCAGCAGTGACTCGAAGCAGGGGCATGGCTACGAGCAGTACTTC.

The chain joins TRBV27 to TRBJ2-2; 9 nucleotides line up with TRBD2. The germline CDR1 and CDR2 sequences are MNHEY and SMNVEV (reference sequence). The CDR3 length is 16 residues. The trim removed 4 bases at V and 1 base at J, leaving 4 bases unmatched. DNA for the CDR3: TGTGCCAGCAGTTCCGCGGGAGGGCGGAACACCGGGGAGCTGTTTTTT. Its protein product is CASSSAGGRNTGELFF.

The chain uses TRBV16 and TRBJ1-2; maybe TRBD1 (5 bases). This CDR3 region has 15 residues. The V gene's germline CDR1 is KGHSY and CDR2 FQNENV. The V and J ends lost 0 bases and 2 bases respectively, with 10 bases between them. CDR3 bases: TGTGCCAGCAGCCAATCCTATACAGGAAACTATGGCTACACCTTC. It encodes CASSQSYTGNYGYTF.

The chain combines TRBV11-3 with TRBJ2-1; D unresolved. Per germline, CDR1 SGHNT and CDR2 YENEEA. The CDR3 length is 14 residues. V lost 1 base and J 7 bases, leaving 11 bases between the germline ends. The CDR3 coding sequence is TGTGCCAGCAGCTTAGTGGCTAGATCGAATGAGCAGTTCTTC. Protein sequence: CASSLVARSNEQFF.

Written as DNA, the CDR3 is TGTGCCAGCAGCGAGAGCGTCTATTCCCATGAGCAGTTCTTC. Amino acid sequence: CASSESVYSHEQFF. The rearrangement links TRBV7-9 to TRBJ2-1; no clear D gene. Germline values: CDR1 SEHNR, CDR2 FQNEAQ (reference sequence). The CDR3 has 14 residues. Trimming took 5 bases from V and 8 from J, leaving 16 bases between them.

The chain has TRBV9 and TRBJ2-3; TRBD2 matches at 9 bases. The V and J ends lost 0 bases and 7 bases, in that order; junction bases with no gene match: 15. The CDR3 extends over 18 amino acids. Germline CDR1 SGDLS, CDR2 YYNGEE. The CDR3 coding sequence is TGTGCCAGCAGCGTAGAGTTAGTCACAGCGGGGGGCCCAAATACGCAGTATTTT. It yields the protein CASSVELVTAGGPNTQYF. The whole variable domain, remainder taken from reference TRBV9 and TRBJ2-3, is DSGVTQTPKHLITATGQRVTLRCSPRSGDLSVYWYQQSLDQGLQFLIQYYNGEERAKGNILERFSAQQFPDLHSELNLSSLELGDSALYFCASSVELVTAGGPNTQYFGPGTRLTVL.

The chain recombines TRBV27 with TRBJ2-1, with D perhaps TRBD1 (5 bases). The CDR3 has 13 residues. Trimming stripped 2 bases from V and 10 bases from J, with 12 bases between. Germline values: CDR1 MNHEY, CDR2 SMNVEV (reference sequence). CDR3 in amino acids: CASSLSDSKEQFF. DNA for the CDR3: TGTGCCAGCAGTTTAAGCGACAGTAAAGAGCAGTTCTTC.

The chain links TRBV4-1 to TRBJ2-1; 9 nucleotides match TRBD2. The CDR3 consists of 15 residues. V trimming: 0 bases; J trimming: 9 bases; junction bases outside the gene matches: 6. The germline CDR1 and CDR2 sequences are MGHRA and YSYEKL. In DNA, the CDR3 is TGCGCCAGCAGCCAAGATGCGGGGGGGCCTAGTGAGCAGTTCTTC. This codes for CASSQDAGGPSEQFF.

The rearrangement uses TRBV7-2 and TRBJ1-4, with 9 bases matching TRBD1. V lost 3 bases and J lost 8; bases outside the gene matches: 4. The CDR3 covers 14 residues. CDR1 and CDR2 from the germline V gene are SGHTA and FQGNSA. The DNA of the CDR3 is TGTGCCAGCAGCTTCACCGGGACAGGGGAAAAACTGTTTTTT. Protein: CASSFTGTGEKLFF.

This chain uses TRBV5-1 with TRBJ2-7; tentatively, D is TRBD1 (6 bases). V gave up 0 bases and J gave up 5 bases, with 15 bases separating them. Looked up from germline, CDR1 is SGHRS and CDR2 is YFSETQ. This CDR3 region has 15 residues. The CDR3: CASSLASGVRDEQYF. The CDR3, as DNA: TGCGCCAGCAGCTTGGCGTCAGGGGTTCGGGACGAGCAGTACTTC.

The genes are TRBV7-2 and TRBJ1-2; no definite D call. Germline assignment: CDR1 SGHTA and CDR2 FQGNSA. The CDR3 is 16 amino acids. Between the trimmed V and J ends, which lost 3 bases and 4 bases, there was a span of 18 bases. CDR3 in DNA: TGTGCCAGCAGCTTGGGCAGTACATCGATCTTCTATGGCTACACCTTC. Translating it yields CASSLGSTSIFYGYTF.

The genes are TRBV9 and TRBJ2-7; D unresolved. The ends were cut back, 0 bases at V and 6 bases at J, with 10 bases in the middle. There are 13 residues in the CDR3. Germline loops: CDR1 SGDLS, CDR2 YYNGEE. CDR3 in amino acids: CASSVATISEQYF. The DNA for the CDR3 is TGTGCCAGCAGCGTAGCTACGATAAGCGAGCAGTACTTC.

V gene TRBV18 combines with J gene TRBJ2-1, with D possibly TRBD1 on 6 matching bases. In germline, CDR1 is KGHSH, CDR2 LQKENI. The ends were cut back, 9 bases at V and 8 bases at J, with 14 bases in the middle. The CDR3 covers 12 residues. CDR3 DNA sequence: TGTGCCAGTCATCTACAGGGCCATGAGCAGTTCTTC. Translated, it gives CASHLQGHEQFF.

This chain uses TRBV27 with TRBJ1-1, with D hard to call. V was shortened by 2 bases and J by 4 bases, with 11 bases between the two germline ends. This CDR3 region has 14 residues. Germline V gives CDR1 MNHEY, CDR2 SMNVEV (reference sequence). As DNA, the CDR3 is TGTGCCAGCAGTTTAGATGGGTGGAGCACTGAAGCTTTCTTT. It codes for CASSLDGWSTEAFF.

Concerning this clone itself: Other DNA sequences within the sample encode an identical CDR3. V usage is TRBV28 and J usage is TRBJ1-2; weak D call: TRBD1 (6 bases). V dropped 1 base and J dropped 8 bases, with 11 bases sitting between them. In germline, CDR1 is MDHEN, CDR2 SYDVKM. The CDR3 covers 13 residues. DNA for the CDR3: TGTGCCAGCAGTTTATTGGGGGGGCTGGGCTACACCTTC. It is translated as CASSLLGGLGYTF.